This TCR beta chain emerged from a study of blood T cells in healthy people across ages. Study-level points and caveats: Considered underestimates were the diversity estimates obtained from one million T cells.

The CDR3 covers 15 residues. V lost 4 bases and J lost 4, with 15 bases in between. Germline V gives CDR1 SGHRS, CDR2 YFSETQ. This clonotype was counted at least ten times. Its antigen is not known. Primed by a sample-barcoded 5' primer and a J-beta primer mix, a second PCR proceeded for 7 to 11 cycles. Each CDR3 protein gets one entry after TCRdb re-called the 5' RACE reads with MiXCR. The table shows 1.5 million to 2 million distinct CDR3 sequences, with about 28% occurring only once. V gene TRBV5-1 combines with J gene TRBJ2-1; D is possibly TRBD1 (5 bases). Sequenced input: blood. This receptor was obtained from a woman aged 25 to 45 in good health. CDR3 in amino acids: CASSQISTGYNEQFF. The CDR3 DNA is TGCGCCAGCAGCCAAATCTCAACAGGATACAATGAGCAGTTCTTC.